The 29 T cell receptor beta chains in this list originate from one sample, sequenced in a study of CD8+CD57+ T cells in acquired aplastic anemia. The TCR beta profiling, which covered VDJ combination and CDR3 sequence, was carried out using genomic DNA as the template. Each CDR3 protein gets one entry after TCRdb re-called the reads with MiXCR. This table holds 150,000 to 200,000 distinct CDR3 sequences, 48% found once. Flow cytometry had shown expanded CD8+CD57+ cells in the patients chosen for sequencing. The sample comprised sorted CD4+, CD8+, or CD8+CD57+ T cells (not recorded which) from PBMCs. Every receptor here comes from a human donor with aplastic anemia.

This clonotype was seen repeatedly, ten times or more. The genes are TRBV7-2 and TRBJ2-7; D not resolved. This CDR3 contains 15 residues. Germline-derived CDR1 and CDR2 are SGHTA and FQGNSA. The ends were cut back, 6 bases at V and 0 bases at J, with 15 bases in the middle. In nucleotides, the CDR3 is TGTGCCAGCAGTCCAGACCCTCTAAGCTCCTACGAGCAGTACTTC. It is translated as CASSPDPLSSYEQYF.

The CDR3 bases are TGCAGCGTTGAACCCCTAAGGGAAGATTCACCCCTCCACTTT. Translation: CSVEPLREDSPLHF. The chain carries TRBV29-1 and TRBJ1-6; unclear D gene. CDR3 length: 14 amino acids. V was trimmed by 2 bases and J by 8 bases, leaving 13 bases between them. CDR1 is SQVTM, CDR2 ANQGSEA, per germline.

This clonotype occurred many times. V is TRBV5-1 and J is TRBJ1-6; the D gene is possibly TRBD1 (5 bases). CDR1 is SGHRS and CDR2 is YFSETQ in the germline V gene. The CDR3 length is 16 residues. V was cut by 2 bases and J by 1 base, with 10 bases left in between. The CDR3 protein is CASSFRERSYNSPLHF. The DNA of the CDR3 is TGCGCCAGCAGCTTCAGGGAGAGGTCCTATAATTCACCCCTCCACTTT. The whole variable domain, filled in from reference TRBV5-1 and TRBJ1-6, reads KAGVTQTPRYLIKTRGQQVTLSCSPISGHRSVSWYQQTPGQGLQFLFEYFSETQRNKGNFPGRFSGRQFSNSRSEMNVSTLELGDSALYLCASSFRERSYNSPLHFGNGTRLTVT.

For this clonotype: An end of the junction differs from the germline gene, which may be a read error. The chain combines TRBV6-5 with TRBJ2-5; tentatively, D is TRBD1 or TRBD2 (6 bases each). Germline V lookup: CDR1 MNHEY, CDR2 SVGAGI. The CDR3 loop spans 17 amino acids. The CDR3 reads CASSYSATGGYQDTQYF. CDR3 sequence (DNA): TGTGCCAGCAGTTACTCCGCGACAGGAGGGTACCAAGATACCCAGTACTTC.

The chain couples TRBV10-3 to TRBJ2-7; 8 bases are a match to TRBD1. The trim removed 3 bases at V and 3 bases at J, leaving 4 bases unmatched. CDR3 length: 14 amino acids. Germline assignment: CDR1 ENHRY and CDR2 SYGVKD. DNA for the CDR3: TGTGCCATCAGTGAAGGGACAGGCAACTACGAGCAGTACTTC. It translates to CAISEGTGNYEQYF.

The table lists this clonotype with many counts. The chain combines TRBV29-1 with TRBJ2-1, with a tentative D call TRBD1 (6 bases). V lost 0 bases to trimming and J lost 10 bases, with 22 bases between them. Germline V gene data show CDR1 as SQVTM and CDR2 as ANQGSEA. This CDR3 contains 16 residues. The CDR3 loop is CSVEDLSIDGQPEQFF. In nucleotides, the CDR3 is TGCAGCGTTGAAGATCTTAGTATTGACGGACAGCCCGAGCAGTTCTTC.

The CDR3 bases are TGCAGTGCGAACCAGCTAGTATCCGGGGGGGGTTACGAGCAGTACTTC. Its translation is CSANQLVSGGGYEQYF. The chain couples TRBV20-1 to TRBJ2-7; 8 bases are a match to TRBD2. The CDR3 totals 16 residues. Per the germline V gene, CDR1 is DFQATT and CDR2 is SNEGSKA (reference sequence). Germline trimming cut 6 bases from V and 4 bases from J; bases unmatched to any gene: 17.

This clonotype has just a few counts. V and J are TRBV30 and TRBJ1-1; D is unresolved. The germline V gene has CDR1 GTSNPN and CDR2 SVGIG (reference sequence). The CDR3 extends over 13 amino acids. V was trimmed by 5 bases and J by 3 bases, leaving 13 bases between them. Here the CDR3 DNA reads TGTGCCTGGGACTATCATATGGACACTGAAGCTTTCTTT. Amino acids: CAWDYHMDTEAFF. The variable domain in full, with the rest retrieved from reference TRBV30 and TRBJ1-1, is SQTIHQWPATLVQPVGSPLSLECTVEGTSNPNLYWYRQAAGRGLQLLFYSVGIGQISSEVPQNLSASRPQDRQFILSSKKLLLSDSGFYLCAWDYHMDTEAFFGQGTRLTVV.

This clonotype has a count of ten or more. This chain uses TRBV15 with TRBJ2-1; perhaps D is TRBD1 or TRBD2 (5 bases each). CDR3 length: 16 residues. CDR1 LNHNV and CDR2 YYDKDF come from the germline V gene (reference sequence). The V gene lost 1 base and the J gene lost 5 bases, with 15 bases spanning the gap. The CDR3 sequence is CATSRGGYVSDNEQFF. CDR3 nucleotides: TGTGCCACCAGCAGAGGGGGGTACGTCTCTGACAATGAGCAGTTCTTC.

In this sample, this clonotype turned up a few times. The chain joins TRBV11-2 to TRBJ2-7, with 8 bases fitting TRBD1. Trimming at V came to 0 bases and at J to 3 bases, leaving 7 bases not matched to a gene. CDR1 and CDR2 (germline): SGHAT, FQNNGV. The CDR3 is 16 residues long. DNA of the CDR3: TGTGCCAGCAGCTTAGATCCCTCAGGACAGGGCTACGAGCAGTACTTC. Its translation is CASSLDPSGQGYEQYF. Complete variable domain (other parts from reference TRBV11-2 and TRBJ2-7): EAGVAQSPRYKIIEKRQSVAFWCNPISGHATLYWYQQILGQGPKLLIQFQNNGVVDDSQLPKDRFSAERLKGVDSTLKIQPAKLEDSAVYLCASSLDPSGQGYEQYFGPGTRLTVT.

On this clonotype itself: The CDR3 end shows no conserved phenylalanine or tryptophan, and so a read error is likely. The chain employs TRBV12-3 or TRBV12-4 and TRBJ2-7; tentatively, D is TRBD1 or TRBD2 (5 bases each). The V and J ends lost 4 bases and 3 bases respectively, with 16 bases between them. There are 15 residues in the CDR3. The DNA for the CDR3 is TGTGCCAGCAGTTCTATAGGGACCGGCAACTACGAGCAGTACCTC. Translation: CASSSIGTGNYEQYL.

The CDR3, as DNA: TGTGCCAGCAGCTCCGCCCCGTTCGAGACCCAGTACTTC. It codes for CASSSAPFETQYF. The genes are TRBV7-8 and TRBJ2-5; no clear D gene. Trimming took off 4 bases at V and 5 bases at J, with 11 bases between the two ends. This CDR3 has 13 amino acids. CDR1 SGHVS and CDR2 FQNEAQ come from the germline V gene. Together with reference TRBV7-8 and TRBJ2-5, the CDR3 gives the full variable domain: GAGVSQSPRYKVAKRGQDVALRCDPISGHVSLFWYQQALGQGPEFLTYFQNEAQLDKSGLPSDRFFAERPEGSVSTLKIQRTQQEDSAVYLCASSSAPFETQYFGPGTRLLVL.

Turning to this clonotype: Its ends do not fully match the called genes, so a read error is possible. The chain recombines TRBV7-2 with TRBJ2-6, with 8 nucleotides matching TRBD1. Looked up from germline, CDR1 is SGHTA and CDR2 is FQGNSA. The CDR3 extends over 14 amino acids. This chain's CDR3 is CASSRGRQGNTEAF. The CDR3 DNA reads TGTGCCAGCAGCCGAGGCCGACAGGGGAACACTGAAGCTTTC.

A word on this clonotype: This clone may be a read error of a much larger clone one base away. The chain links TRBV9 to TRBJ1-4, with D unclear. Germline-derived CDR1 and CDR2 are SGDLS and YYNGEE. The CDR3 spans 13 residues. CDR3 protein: CASSRDQGEKLLF. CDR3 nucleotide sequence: TGTGCCAGCAGCCGGGATCAAGGTGAAAAACTGCTTTTT.

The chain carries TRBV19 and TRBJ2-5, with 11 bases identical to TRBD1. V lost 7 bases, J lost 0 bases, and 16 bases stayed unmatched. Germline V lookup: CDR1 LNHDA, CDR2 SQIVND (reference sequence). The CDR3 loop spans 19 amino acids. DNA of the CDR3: TGTGCCAGTACGGGCCTGGGGACAGGGGGTCTATGGTACCAAGAGACCCAGTACTTC. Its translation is CASTGLGTGGLWYQETQYF.

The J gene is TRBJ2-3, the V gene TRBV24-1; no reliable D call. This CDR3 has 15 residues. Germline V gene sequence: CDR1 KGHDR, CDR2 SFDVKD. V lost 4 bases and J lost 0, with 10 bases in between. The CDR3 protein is CATSDWGRSTDTQYF. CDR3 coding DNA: TGTGCCACCAGTGACTGGGGTCGAAGCACAGATACGCAGTATTTT.

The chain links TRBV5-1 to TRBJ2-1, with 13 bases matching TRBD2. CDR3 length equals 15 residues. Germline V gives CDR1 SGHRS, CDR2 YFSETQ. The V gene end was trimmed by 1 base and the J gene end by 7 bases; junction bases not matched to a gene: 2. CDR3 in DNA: TGCGCCAGCAGCTTGCGACTAGCGGGAGGTAATGAGCAGTTCTTC. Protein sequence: CASSLRLAGGNEQFF.

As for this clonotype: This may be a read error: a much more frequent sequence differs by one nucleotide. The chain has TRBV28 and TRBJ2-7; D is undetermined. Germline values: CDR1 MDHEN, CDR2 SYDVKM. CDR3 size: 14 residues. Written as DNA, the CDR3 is TGTGCCAGCAGTCTAGATGGAGTGGGCCTCGAGCAGCACTTC. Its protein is CASSLDGVGLEQHF. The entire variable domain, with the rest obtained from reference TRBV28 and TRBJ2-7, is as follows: DVKVTQSSRYLVKRTGEKVFLECVQDMDHENMFWYRQDPGLGLRLIYFSYDVKMKEKGDIPEGYSVSREKKERFSLILESASTNQTSMYLCASSLDGVGLEQHFGPGTRLTVT.

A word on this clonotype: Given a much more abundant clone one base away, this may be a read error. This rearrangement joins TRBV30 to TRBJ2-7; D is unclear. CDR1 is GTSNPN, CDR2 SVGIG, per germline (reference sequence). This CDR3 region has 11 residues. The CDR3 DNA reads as TGTGCCTGTGCTGTGGGCGACGAGCAGCACTTC. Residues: CACAVGDEQHF.

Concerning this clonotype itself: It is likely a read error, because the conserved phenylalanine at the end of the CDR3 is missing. CDR3 protein: CSAGLRDRGLDEQYL. As DNA, the CDR3 is TGCAGTGCTGGCTTACGGGACAGGGGGCTGGACGAGCAGTACCTC. The J gene is TRBJ2-7, the V gene TRBV20-1, with TRBD1 identical over 12 bases. Germline assignment: CDR1 DFQATT and CDR2 SNEGSKA (reference sequence). J lost 5 bases, V lost 5 bases, and 10 bases had no gene match. The CDR3 spans 15 residues.

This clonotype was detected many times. As DNA, the CDR3 is TGTGCCAGCAGGCATGCGGGGGGGAACACTGAAGCTTTCTTT. Translated, it gives CASRHAGGNTEAFF. The chain recombines TRBV4-2 with TRBJ1-1; maybe TRBD1 (5 bases). Trimming removed 6 bases at V and 1 base at J, with 12 bases between. Germline CDR1 reads LGHNA; CDR2 reads YNFKEQ. The CDR3 runs 14 residues.

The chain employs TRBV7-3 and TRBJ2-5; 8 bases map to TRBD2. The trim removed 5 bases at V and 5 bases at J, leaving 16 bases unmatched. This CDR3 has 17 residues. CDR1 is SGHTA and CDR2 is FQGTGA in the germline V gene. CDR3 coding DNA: TGTGCCAGCAGCCATCAAGCGGGAGATCCCCGGAGGGAGACCCAGTACTTC. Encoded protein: CASSHQAGDPRRETQYF.

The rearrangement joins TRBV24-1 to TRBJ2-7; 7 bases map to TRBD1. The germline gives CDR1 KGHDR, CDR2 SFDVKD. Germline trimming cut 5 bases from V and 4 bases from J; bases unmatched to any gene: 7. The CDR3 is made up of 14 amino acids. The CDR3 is CATSATNRGYEQYF. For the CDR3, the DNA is TGTGCCACCAGTGCTACCAACAGGGGATACGAGCAGTACTTC.

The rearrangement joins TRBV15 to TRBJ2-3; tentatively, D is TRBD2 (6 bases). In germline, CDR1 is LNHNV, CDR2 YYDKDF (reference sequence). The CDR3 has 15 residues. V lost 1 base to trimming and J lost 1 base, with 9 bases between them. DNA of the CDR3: TGTGCCACCAGCAGAGCCGCTAGCGGCACAGATACGCAGTATTTT. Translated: CATSRAASGTDTQYF.

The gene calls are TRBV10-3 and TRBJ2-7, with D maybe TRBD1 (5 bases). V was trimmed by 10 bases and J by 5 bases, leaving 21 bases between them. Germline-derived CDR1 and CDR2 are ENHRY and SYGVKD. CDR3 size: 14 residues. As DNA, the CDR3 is TGTGCCAGCAGCCAGGCGTTAGGGGTTGACGAGCAGTACTTC. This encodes CASSQALGVDEQYF.

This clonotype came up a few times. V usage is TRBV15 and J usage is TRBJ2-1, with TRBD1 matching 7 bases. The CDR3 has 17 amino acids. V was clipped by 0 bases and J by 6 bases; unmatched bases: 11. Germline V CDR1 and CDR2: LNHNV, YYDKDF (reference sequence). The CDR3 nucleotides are TGTGCCACCAGCAGAGATCCGGGTCAGGGGGAGCGCAATGAGCAGTTCTTC. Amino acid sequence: CATSRDPGQGERNEQFF.

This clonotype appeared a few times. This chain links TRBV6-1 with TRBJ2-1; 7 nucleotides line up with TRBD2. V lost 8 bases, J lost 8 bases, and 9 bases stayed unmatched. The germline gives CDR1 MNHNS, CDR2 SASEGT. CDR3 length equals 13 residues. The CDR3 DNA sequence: TGTGCCAGCCTGCGGGAGCAATTTGATGAGCAGTTCTTC. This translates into CASLREQFDEQFF.

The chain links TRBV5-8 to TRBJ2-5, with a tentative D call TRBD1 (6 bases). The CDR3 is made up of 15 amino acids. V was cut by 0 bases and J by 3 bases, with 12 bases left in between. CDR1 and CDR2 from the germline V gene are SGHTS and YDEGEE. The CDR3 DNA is TGTGCCAGCAGCTTGGGAGGACAGACCAAAGAGACCCAGTACTTC. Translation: CASSLGGQTKETQYF.

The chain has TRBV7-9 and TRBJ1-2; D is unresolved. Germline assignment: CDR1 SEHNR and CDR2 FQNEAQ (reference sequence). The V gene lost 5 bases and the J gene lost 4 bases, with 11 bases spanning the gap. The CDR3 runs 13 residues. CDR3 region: CASSQTEAYGYTF. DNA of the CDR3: TGTGCCAGCAGCCAGACGGAAGCCTATGGCTACACCTTC.